This T cell receptor beta chain was sequenced in a study of cytomegalovirus exposure and HLA in healthy donors. CDR3 length: 16 amino acids. The trim removed 3 bases at V and 1 base at J, leaving 6 bases unmatched. Germline V CDR1 and CDR2: MNHEY, SMNVEV (reference sequence). This clone was observed a few times. The PCR made use of 60 Vbeta and 13 Jbeta primers. The data were produced by immunoSEQ multiplex PCR, yet TCRdb's version contains in-frame clones alone and is incomplete. Here the sample spans roughly 140,000 clones, roughly 82% being singletons. The chain couples TRBV27 to TRBJ2-5; 9 bases map to TRBD1. The clonotype was recovered from a woman aged 45-60 years in good health and CMV-seropositive. Sample: PBMCs. The CDR3, as DNA: TGTGCCAGCAGTTTTACAGGGGGCCAGTCCCAAGAGACCCAGTACTTC. Protein: CASSFTGGQSQETQYF.